What follows are 18 T cell receptor beta chains derived from one specimen sequenced in a study of T cell repertoires in cytomegalovirus infection. From the reads, TCRdb called clonotypes with MiXCR, one entry per CDR3 protein. The table records some 300,000 distinct CDR3 sequences, about 9.2% of them present only once. The sequenced sample consisted of PBMCs. All receptors come from a human donor in good health (CMV status not recorded). Some clones in this sample may be carry-over from other donors' samples.

CDR3 sequence: CASSPRGVEAFF. CDR3 nucleotide sequence: TGTGCCAGCAGCCCGCGTGGGGTTGAAGCTTTCTTT. J is TRBJ1-1 and V is TRBV4-2; no firm D call. Per germline, CDR1 LGHNA and CDR2 YNFKEQ. With 4 bases removed from V and 7 bases from J, the gap between germline ends came to 10 bases. CDR3 length equals 12 residues.

The sample holds many counts of this clonotype. V is TRBV7-2 and J is TRBJ2-2, with a tentative D call TRBD2 (5 bases). The CDR3 totals 12 residues. Trimming removed 4 bases at V and 11 bases at J, with 11 bases between. Germline-derived CDR1 and CDR2 are SGHTA and FQGNSA. The CDR3 nucleotides read TGTGCCAGCAGCTGGACCGGGATTGAGCTGTTTTTT. Its translation is CASSWTGIELFF. The whole variable domain, remainder taken from reference TRBV7-2 and TRBJ2-2, is GAGVSQSPSNKVTEKGKDVELRCDPISGHTALYWYRQSLGQGLEFLIYFQGNSAPDKSGLPSDRFSAERTGGSVSTLTIQRTQQEDSAVYLCASSWTGIELFFGEGSRLTVL.

This clonotype showed up just a few times. The V call is TRBV5-6, the J call TRBJ2-7, with D hard to call. CDR1 is SGHDT, CDR2 YYEEEE, per germline. The CDR3 sequence is 8 residues long. The CDR3 sequence: CASSSIGV. Written as DNA, the CDR3 is TGTGCCAGCAGCAGCATTGGCGTC.

Many counts were recorded for this clonotype. The genes are TRBV6-6 and TRBJ2-5, with 12 bases fitting TRBD2. V shed 6 bases, J shed 5 bases, and the junction held 1 base outside the gene matches. Germline V gene sequence: CDR1 MNHNY, CDR2 SVGAGI (reference sequence). The CDR3 contains 13 residues. The chain's CDR3 is CASRLAGGETQYF. The CDR3 region has the DNA TGTGCCAGCAGGCTAGCGGGGGGGGAGACCCAGTACTTC.

This clonotype showed up just a few times. The genes are TRBV20-1 and TRBJ2-6; D not certain. The CDR3 contains 14 residues. Looked up from germline, CDR1 is DFQATT and CDR2 is SNEGSKA (reference sequence). V gave up 5 bases and J gave up 3 bases, with 11 bases separating them. The CDR3 here is CSAHLNRGANVLTF. DNA for the CDR3: TGCAGTGCTCATCTTAACCGTGGGGCCAACGTCCTGACTTTC.

A few counts support this clonotype. The rearrangement links TRBV4-3 to TRBJ2-4; 11 bases map to TRBD2. The J segment lost 12 bases and the V segment lost 1 base, leaving 2 bases of the junction unmatched. Per the germline V gene, CDR1 is LGHNA and CDR2 is YSLEER. CDR3 length: 13 residues. The CDR3 nucleotides are TGCGCCAGCAGCCAAGGACTAGCGGGGAATCAGTACTTC. Translation gives CASSQGLAGNQYF.

This clonotype appeared many times. This chain links TRBV6-2 or TRBV6-3 with TRBJ2-7; 8 bases map to TRBD2. Trimming at V came to 5 bases and at J to 2 bases, leaving 5 bases not matched to a gene. The CDR3 length is 14 residues. Germline CDR1 MNHEY, CDR2 SVGEGT. CDR3 residues: CASSPGGNAYEQYV. In DNA, the CDR3 is TGTGCCAGCAGTCCGGGGGGGAACGCCTACGAGCAGTACGTC.

This clonotype was counted at least ten times. The chain combines TRBV7-2 with TRBJ2-3; D remains ambiguous. With 3 bases removed from V and 3 bases from J, the gap between germline ends came to 7 bases. Germline V lookup: CDR1 SGHTA, CDR2 FQGNSA. CDR3 size: 13 residues. The CDR3 here is CASSLAITDTQYF. DNA of the CDR3: TGTGCCAGCAGCTTGGCCATAACAGATACGCAGTATTTT.

This clonotype has at least ten counts. This sequence joins TRBV20-1 and TRBJ2-3; D uncertain. V was shortened by 3 bases and J by 3 bases, with 16 bases between the two germline ends. The CDR3 sequence is 15 residues long. The V gene's germline CDR1 is DFQATT and CDR2 SNEGSKA (reference sequence). The CDR3 is CSASPQERSTDTQYF. CDR3 DNA sequence: TGCAGTGCTAGCCCCCAAGAGAGATCTACAGATACGCAGTATTTT.

This clonotype occurred many times. V gene TRBV29-1 combines with J gene TRBJ1-1; possible D gene TRBD1, 5 bases. Germline CDR1 reads SQVTM; CDR2 reads ANQGSEA. The CDR3 has 12 residues. V shed 7 bases and J shed 2 bases, with 11 bases lying between them. The CDR3 here is CSAQQGNTEAFF. CDR3 in DNA: TGCAGCGCCCAGCAGGGTAACACTGAAGCTTTCTTT. Combining the CDR3 with reference TRBV29-1 and TRBJ1-1 gives the whole variable domain SAVISQKPSRDICQRGTSLTIQCQVDSQVTMMFWYRQQPGQSLTLIATANQGSEATYESGFVIDKFPISRPNLTFSTLTVSNMSPEDSSIYLCSAQQGNTEAFFGQGTRLTVV.

This clonotype appeared many times. The chain combines TRBV20-1 with TRBJ2-1; 8 nucleotides agree with TRBD2. This CDR3 is built from 14 residues. Germline V gives CDR1 DFQATT, CDR2 SNEGSKA (reference sequence). The V and J ends lost 6 bases and 7 bases, in that order; junction bases with no gene match: 11. CDR3 nucleotide sequence: TGCAGTGCACCCCCTCGGGGGGGTACTAATGAGCAGTTCTTC. This gives the protein CSAPPRGGTNEQFF.

This clonotype was counted between two and nine times. The chain employs TRBV10-3 and TRBJ2-2; D is unclear. CDR1 is ENHRY, CDR2 SYGVKD, per germline. V lost 0 bases and J 11 bases, leaving 10 bases between the germline ends. The CDR3 length is 13 residues. CDR3 region: CAISESWPLELFF. Here the CDR3 DNA reads TGTGCCATCAGTGAGTCGTGGCCGCTAGAGCTGTTTTTT.

This clonotype was observed many times. The CDR3 region is CASSQEFWKTARPNSPLHF. The CDR3 DNA reads TGTGCCAGCAGCCAAGAGTTTTGGAAAACAGCGAGGCCTAATTCACCCCTCCACTTT. J is TRBJ1-6 and V is TRBV14; D uncertain. The V and J ends lost 0 bases and 6 bases respectively, with 21 bases between them. The CDR3 covers 19 residues. The germline gives CDR1 SGHDN, CDR2 FVKESK. Combining the CDR3 with reference TRBV14 and TRBJ1-6 gives the whole variable domain EAGVTQFPSHSVIEKGQTVTLRCDPISGHDNLYWYRRVMGKEIKFLLHFVKESKQDESGMPNNRFLAERTGGTYSTLKVQPAELEDSGVYFCASSQEFWKTARPNSPLHFGNGTRLTVT.

This clonotype was detected many times. One junction end disagrees with the germline gene, perhaps due to a read error. The rearrangement links TRBV7-7 to TRBJ2-3, with unresolved D. In germline, CDR1 is SSHAT, CDR2 FNYEAQ (reference sequence). The CDR3 length is 14 residues. The CDR3 loop is CASSFGLSTDTQYF. CDR3 in DNA: TGTGCTAGCAGCTTTGGGCTTTCCACAGATACGCAGTATTTT.

This clonotype was counted ten times or more. The rearrangement uses TRBV14 and TRBJ1-3; D perhaps matches TRBD1 (6 bases). V lost 3 bases, J lost 2 bases, and 14 bases lay in between. There are 16 residues in the CDR3. Germline CDR1 SGHDN, CDR2 FVKESK. The CDR3 is CASSHLTGPTGNTIYF. The CDR3, as DNA: TGTGCCAGCAGCCATTTGACAGGCCCGACTGGAAACACCATATATTTT. The full variable domain, rest sourced from reference TRBV14 and TRBJ1-3, is EAGVTQFPSHSVIEKGQTVTLRCDPISGHDNLYWYRRVMGKEIKFLLHFVKESKQDESGMPNNRFLAERTGGTYSTLKVQPAELEDSGVYFCASSHLTGPTGNTIYFGEGSWLTVV.

This clonotype showed up many times. V usage is TRBV28 and J usage is TRBJ2-1, with 7 bases identical to TRBD1. Germline V gene data show CDR1 as MDHEN and CDR2 as SYDVKM. CDR3 length equals 15 residues. Trimming took 5 bases from V and 6 from J; bases not matched to a gene: 10. This CDR3 reads CASSLTGAMSNEQFF. DNA for the CDR3: TGTGCCAGCAGTCTTACAGGGGCGATGTCCAATGAGCAGTTCTTC.

This clonotype was seen ten or more times. The rearrangement links TRBV7-2 to TRBJ1-5; D is undetermined. V shed 1 base and J shed 8 bases, with 9 bases lying between them. Germline-derived CDR1 and CDR2 are SGHTA and FQGNSA. There are 13 residues in the CDR3. CDR3 DNA sequence: TGTGCCAGCAGCTTAGAATGGGGTAAGCCCCAGCATTTT. Amino acid sequence: CASSLEWGKPQHF.

This clonotype came up many times. The chain is built from TRBV6-2 or TRBV6-3 and TRBJ2-1, with D perhaps matching TRBD2 (6 bases). This CDR3 has 14 amino acids. Germline CDR1 MNHEY, CDR2 SVGEGT. V lost 10 bases to trimming and J lost 2 bases, with 15 bases between them. CDR3 bases: TGTGCCACGCGGGACGGAGGGACCTACAATGAGCAGTTCTTC. This codes for CATRDGGTYNEQFF.